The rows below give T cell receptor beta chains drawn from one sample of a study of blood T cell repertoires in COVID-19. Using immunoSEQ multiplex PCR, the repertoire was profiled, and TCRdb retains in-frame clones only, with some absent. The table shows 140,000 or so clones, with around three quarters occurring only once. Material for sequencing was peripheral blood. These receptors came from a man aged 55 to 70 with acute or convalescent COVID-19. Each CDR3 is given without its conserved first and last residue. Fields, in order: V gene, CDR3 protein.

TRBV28	ASSLFSGSEQF
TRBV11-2	ASSRNRGGNSPLH
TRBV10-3	AISGRGAQSYEQY
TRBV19	ASRRLAGYNEQF
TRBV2	ASSAVRDFSYEQY
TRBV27	ASSFEIQGSYNEQF
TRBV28	ASGATGVSPKF
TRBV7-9	ASNPGRGAETQY
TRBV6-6	ASRPQRDFYEQY
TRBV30	AWSARGDSPLH
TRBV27	ATRTLYNSPLH
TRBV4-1	ASSRTPLPGQGNYGYT
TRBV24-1	ATSDIDRGNIQY
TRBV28	ASSSPLVGGLISPLH
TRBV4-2	ASSQAGQGQETQY
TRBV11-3	ASSFGTGDGTEQF
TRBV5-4	ASSLAGGRSGANVLT
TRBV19	ASSIGSGFDYEQY
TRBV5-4	ASSLASTQETQY
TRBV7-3	ASSLFQGTDTQY
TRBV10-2	ASTGGGNIQY
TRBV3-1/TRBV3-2	ASSLTTGLNYEQY
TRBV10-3	AISVAGGYEQY
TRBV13	ASSLTSGVYEQY
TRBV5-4	ASSFEAAGANVLT
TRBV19	ASSMGLGYNEQF
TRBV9	ASSAASDTQY
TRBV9	ASSVDPDRGYEQY
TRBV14	ASSQDLRPSYNEQF
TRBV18	ASSPRVTSGRAWGTDTQY
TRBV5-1	ASSLQGETYEQY
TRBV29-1	SVEGGPETQY
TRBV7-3	ASSSDNEQF
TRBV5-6	ASSPESQETQY
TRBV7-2	ASSPRGTVSNYGYT
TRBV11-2	ASSRQGQTYGYT